The 12 T cell receptor beta chains below all came from one sample that was sequenced in a study of blood T cells in healthy people across ages. PCR was performed a second time for about 6 to 12 cycles using a sample-barcoded 5' primer and a J-beta primer mix. TCRdb reprocessed the 5' RACE reads with MiXCR, giving one entry per CDR3 protein. The profile shows about 1,800,000 distinct CDR3 sequences, about 30% of them singletons. The sequenced material came from blood. Source of these receptors: a woman in her 30s in good health.

This chain connects TRBV10-1 to TRBJ2-1, with D tentatively TRBD2 (5 bases). CDR3 size: 14 residues. The V gene lost 0 bases and the J gene lost 8 bases, with 11 bases spanning the gap. Looked up from germline, CDR1 is WNHNN and CDR2 is SYGVQD (reference sequence). CDR3 coding DNA: TGCGCCAGCAGTGAGTCGGTCCCGAGGGATGAGCAGTTCTTC. Translating it yields CASSESVPRDEQFF.

This clonotype came up a few times. This rearrangement joins TRBV6-2 or TRBV6-3 to TRBJ2-5; D unresolved. There are 14 residues in the CDR3. Per the germline V gene, CDR1 is MNHEY and CDR2 is SVGEGT. The V and J ends lost 6 bases and 4 bases respectively, with 15 bases between them. The CDR3 reads CASRPSGVGETQYF. The DNA for the CDR3 is TGTGCCAGCAGGCCCTCTGGGGTCGGAGAGACCCAGTACTTC.

This sequence joins TRBV20-1 and TRBJ2-4, with 7 nucleotides matching TRBD1. The closer fit of TRBJ2-7 to the DNA end suggests the J call may be wrong. The length of the CDR3 is 13 residues. The germline V gene encodes CDR1 DFQATT and CDR2 SNEGSKA (reference sequence). The CDR3 DNA reads as TGCAGTGCTAGAGAGGTCAGGGGGTACGAGCAGTACTTC. This encodes CSAREVRGYEQYF.

This chain joins TRBV28 and TRBJ1-5; unclear D gene. CDR1 and CDR2 from the germline V gene are MDHEN and SYDVKM. The V end lost 5 bases, the J end lost 10 bases, and 12 bases lay between the germline ends. The CDR3 runs 12 residues. CDR3 coding DNA: TGTGCCAGCAGTGACCCTCGGGTCCCCCAGCATTTT. This codes for CASSDPRVPQHF.

The chain links TRBV7-9 to TRBJ2-3; possible D gene TRBD1, 5 bases. Trimming shortened V by 3 bases and J by 11 bases, and 18 bases separated the two germline ends. This CDR3 comprises 14 residues. Germline V lookup: CDR1 SEHNR, CDR2 FQNEAQ (reference sequence). The DNA of the CDR3 is TGTGCCAGCAGCTTCGGACGAAGCACAGGTATGCAGTATTTT. Protein sequence: CASSFGRSTGMQYF.

The V and J genes are TRBV7-9 and TRBJ1-4; D unclear. The ends were cut back, 3 bases at V and 6 bases at J, with 11 bases in the middle. Germline CDR1 reads SEHNR; CDR2 reads FQNEAQ (reference sequence). The CDR3 contains 14 residues. The CDR3 DNA sequence: TGTGCCAGCAGCTTGACCGCCGGGGATGAAAAACTGTTTTTT. Protein: CASSLTAGDEKLFF.

The J gene is TRBJ1-2, the V gene TRBV5-6; D call uncertain. V was cut by 5 bases and J by 2 bases, with 16 bases left in between. CDR1 and CDR2 (germline): SGHDT, YYEEEE. The CDR3 has 15 residues. CDR3 protein: CASSEVGSLNYGYTF. CDR3 coding DNA: TGTGCCAGCAGTGAGGTTGGCAGCCTAAACTATGGCTACACCTTC.

Ten or more counts support this clonotype. The chain joins TRBV12-3 or TRBV12-4 to TRBJ2-7; 11 bases match TRBD2. This CDR3 has 16 residues. V shed 6 bases and J 6 bases; nucleotides not matched to a gene: 13. CDR3 loop: CASSPRASGGIGEQYF. The DNA of the CDR3 is TGTGCCAGCAGCCCCCGGGCTAGCGGGGGGATCGGCGAGCAGTACTTC.

V gene TRBV7-8 combines with J gene TRBJ1-3; TRBD1 is a possible D gene (6 bases). This CDR3 spans 15 amino acids. Germline CDR1 reads SGHVS; CDR2 reads FQNEAQ. Trimming stripped 1 base from V and 2 bases from J, with 9 bases between. This CDR3 reads CASSLVRTAGNTIYF. The CDR3, as DNA: TGTGCCAGCAGCTTAGTGAGGACAGCTGGAAACACCATATATTTT.

This clonotype was found once. The chain couples TRBV20-1 to TRBJ2-7; 9 bases match TRBD2. The J call may be incorrect, as the DNA end agrees better with TRBJ2-5. There are 13 residues in the CDR3. Per germline, CDR1 DFQATT and CDR2 SNEGSKA (reference sequence). The DNA for the CDR3 is TGCAGTGCCTTACGGACTAGCGAAGAGACCCAGTACTTC. Translation: CSALRTSEETQYF.

CDR3 coding DNA: TGTGCCAGCAGCCAAGGTTGGGACAGGGGTTGGGAGAAGGACAATGAGCAGTTCTTC. Translating gives CASSQGWDRGWEKDNEQFF. The chain has TRBV14 and TRBJ2-1; 10 bases are shared with TRBD1. The CDR3 has 19 residues. Germline V gene data show CDR1 as SGHDN and CDR2 as FVKESK. J was trimmed by 5 bases and V by 1 base; bases with no gene match: 14.

The chain combines TRBV5-1 with TRBJ1-2; D gene uncertain. CDR3 size: 15 residues. In germline, CDR1 is SGHRS, CDR2 YFSETQ. The germline V and J ends were trimmed by 2 bases and 6 bases, with 17 bases remaining between them. The CDR3 DNA reads as TGCGCCAGCAGCTTACGGGCGGGTGGTGGTGATGGCTACACCTTC. This translates into CASSLRAGGGDGYTF.